The 20 T cell receptor beta chains given below trace back to one sample, sequenced in a study of Ad26.COV2.S vaccination and SARS-CoV-2 variants. As to treatment: some 20 received Ad26.COV2.S at low or high dose, single or two shots; about 5 received placebo; per-sample allocation not given. Day 63 after the first injection of vaccine or placebo was the sampling time. Generated by immunoSEQ multiplex PCR, the TCRdb table keeps only in-frame clones and is missing some. The sample includes about 680,000 clones, 70% to 90% of them seen just once. Sequencing used peripheral blood, obtained in a trial of Ad26.COV2.S vaccine versus placebo. These receptors came from a person between 18 and 65 years old who received the Ad26.COV2.S COVID-19 vaccine or a placebo.

This clone was found a few times. The chain employs TRBV15 and TRBJ2-7; D tentatively reads TRBD1 or TRBD2 (5 bases each). The ends were cut back, 8 bases at V and 4 bases at J, with 18 bases in the middle. Germline-derived CDR1 and CDR2 are LNHNV and YYDKDF (reference sequence). The CDR3 is 14 amino acids. CDR3: CATGQDTGSYEQYF. The CDR3 DNA reads TGTGCCACCGGGCAGGACACGGGATCGTACGAGCAGTACTTC.

As regards this clone: The junction does not match germline at one end; this may be a read error. The chain recombines TRBV6-5 with TRBJ2-7; a weak D match, TRBD2 (5 bases). Germline V gene lookup returns CDR1 MNHEY and CDR2 SVGAGI. The CDR3 loop spans 13 amino acids. As DNA, the CDR3 is TGTGCCAGCAGTTACTCGACTGTGGGAGCGTTAACGTGG. Its translation is CASSYSTVGALTW.

The V gene is TRBV18, the J gene TRBJ2-4; TRBD1 aligns across 10 bases. V was pared by 6 bases and J by 5 bases, with 7 bases of the junction left unmatched. CDR3 length: 15 residues. From germline, CDR1 is KGHSH and CDR2 LQKENI. This CDR3 reads CASSPWTGGENIQYF. CDR3 nucleotides: TGTGCCAGCTCGCCTTGGACAGGGGGGGAAAACATTCAGTACTTC.

The chain is built from TRBV7-2 and TRBJ1-3; D remains unclear. V was cut by 2 bases and J by 1 base, with 6 bases left in between. The V gene's germline CDR1 is SGHTA and CDR2 FQGNSA. This CDR3 is built from 14 residues. CDR3 residues: CASSLQESGNTIYF. CDR3 nucleotide sequence: TGTGCCAGCAGCTTACAGGAATCTGGAAACACCATATATTTT.

The J gene is TRBJ2-1, the V gene TRBV19, with 12 positions matching TRBD2. V lost 6 bases, J lost 8 bases, and 11 bases stayed unmatched. The CDR3 extends over 16 amino acids. The V gene's germline CDR1 is LNHDA and CDR2 SQIVND (reference sequence). For the CDR3, the DNA is TGTGCCAGTAGGGATAGGACTAGCGGGGCCAGGGATGAGCAGTTCTTC. Protein: CASRDRTSGARDEQFF. Based on the CDR3 plus reference TRBV19 and TRBJ2-1, the full variable domain is DGGITQSPKYLFRKEGQNVTLSCEQNLNHDAMYWYRQDPGQGLRLIYYSQIVNDFQKGDIAEGYSVSREKKESFPLTVTSAQKNPTAFYLCASRDRTSGARDEQFFGPGTRLTVL.

The rearrangement joins TRBV7-6 to TRBJ2-5, with 10 bases identical to TRBD2. V shed 3 bases, J shed 5 bases, and the junction held 6 bases outside the gene matches. The CDR3 is made up of 15 amino acids. Germline values: CDR1 SGHVS, CDR2 FNYEAQ. CDR3 region: CASSFSSGSMETQYF. CDR3 in DNA: TGTGCCAGCAGCTTCTCTAGCGGGAGCATGGAGACCCAGTACTTC.

This chain links TRBV20-1 with TRBJ1-4; unclear D gene. The CDR3 covers 11 residues. V lost 6 bases, J lost 10 bases, and 12 bases lay in between. Germline-derived CDR1 and CDR2 are DFQATT and SNEGSKA (reference sequence). The CDR3, as DNA: TGCAGTGCGAGCAGGCTGGGAAAACTGTTTTTT. Translation: CSASRLGKLFF.

This chain links TRBV7-6 with TRBJ2-2; D remains unclear. Trimming left V 5 bases short and J 0 bases short, with 7 bases between. The germline V gene encodes CDR1 SGHVS and CDR2 FNYEAQ. This CDR3 is built from 14 residues. For the CDR3, the DNA is TGTGCCAGCAGCCCCGAGGCGAACACCGGGGAGCTGTTTTTT. This encodes CASSPEANTGELFF.

The J gene is TRBJ1-4, the V gene TRBV7-2, with D tentatively TRBD1 (5 bases). Trimming took off 4 bases at V and 5 bases at J, with 11 bases between the two ends. CDR1 is SGHTA and CDR2 is FQGNSA in the germline V gene. The CDR3 length is 14 residues. This CDR3 reads CASSSQGSNEKLFF. DNA of the CDR3: TGTGCCAGCAGCTCTCAGGGATCGAATGAAAAACTGTTTTTT.

This rearrangement joins TRBV24-1 to TRBJ2-5, with 13 bases lining up with TRBD2. This CDR3 is 17 amino acids long. Germline CDR1 KGHDR, CDR2 SFDVKD. The V segment lost 2 bases and the J segment 3 bases; nucleotides outside the gene matches: 5. For the CDR3, the DNA is TGTGCCACCAGTGATTGGGGGACTAGCGGGAACAAAGAGACCCAGTACTTC. Residues: CATSDWGTSGNKETQYF.

The CDR3 sequence is CASSSGGINEKLFF. The CDR3 DNA is TGCGCCAGCAGCTCGGGAGGGATCAATGAAAAACTGTTTTTT. The chain employs TRBV5-1 and TRBJ1-4; D gene uncertain. The ends were cut back, 3 bases at V and 5 bases at J, with 11 bases in the middle. This CDR3 is 14 amino acids long. The germline CDR1 and CDR2 sequences are SGHRS and YFSETQ.

J is TRBJ2-1 and V is TRBV6-6, with 11 bases that match TRBD2. Germline CDR1 and CDR2: MNHNY and SVGAGI (reference sequence). This CDR3 has 20 residues. V was clipped by 6 bases and J by 5 bases; unmatched bases: 21. In DNA, the CDR3 is TGTGCCAGCAGCACCACCCCGGCGGGGGCTAGCGGGAGGTCGGACAATGAGCAGTTCTTC. Protein: CASSTTPAGASGRSDNEQFF.

The chain joins TRBV5-4 to TRBJ2-2; D is possibly TRBD1 or TRBD2 (5 bases each). The CDR3 contains 16 residues. The germline gives CDR1 SGHNT, CDR2 YYREEE (reference sequence). V gave up 0 bases and J gave up 4 bases, with 13 bases separating them. This CDR3 reads CASSLDPGRPTGELFF. CDR3 bases: TGTGCCAGCAGCTTGGACCCGGGACGACCCACCGGGGAGCTGTTTTTT.

The gene calls are TRBV24-1 and TRBJ1-2; 8 nucleotides agree with TRBD1. The CDR3 spans 15 residues. The germline gives CDR1 KGHDR, CDR2 SFDVKD. The V gene end was trimmed by 7 bases and the J gene end by 8 bases; junction bases not matched to a gene: 14. The CDR3 loop reads CATRKSEDRGGGYTF. In DNA form, the CDR3 reads TGTGCCACCAGAAAATCAGAAGACAGGGGCGGGGGCTACACCTTC.

In DNA, the CDR3 is TGTGCCAGCAGCTACGTCGGTACTGAAGCTTTCTTT. Translating it yields CASSYVGTEAFF. This chain joins TRBV12-3 or TRBV12-4 and TRBJ1-1; no clear D gene. Trimming removed 6 bases from V and 5 bases from J, with 10 bases in between. The CDR3 consists of 12 residues.

V is TRBV6-6 and J is TRBJ2-5; no clear D gene. The CDR3 loop spans 14 amino acids. The V gene lost 7 bases and the J gene lost 7 bases, with 19 bases spanning the gap. From germline, CDR1 is MNHNY and CDR2 SVGAGI (reference sequence). The CDR3, as DNA: TGTGCCAGCACTGATAAGACTCCACTGGGGACCCAGTACTTC. Amino acid sequence: CASTDKTPLGTQYF.

This clone showed up just once. The chain links TRBV27 to TRBJ2-1; 8 bases are shared with TRBD1. The CDR3 has 13 amino acids. Germline V gives CDR1 MNHEY, CDR2 SMNVEV (reference sequence). With V trimmed by 5 bases and J by 8 bases, 5 bases remained unmatched. The CDR3 reads CASSRTGMYEQFF. The DNA of the CDR3 is TGTGCCAGCAGTCGGACAGGGATGTATGAGCAGTTCTTC.

This clone was detected a few times. J is TRBJ2-7 and V is TRBV14; no clear D. This CDR3 has 15 amino acids. Germline-derived CDR1 and CDR2 are SGHDN and FVKESK. The V end was cut by 3 bases, the J end by 0 bases, with 12 bases between. This chain's CDR3 is CASSHRRRASYEQYF. The CDR3 bases are TGTGCCAGCAGCCACCGCAGACGGGCCTCCTACGAGCAGTACTTC.

This chain links TRBV18 with TRBJ1-1; 7 nucleotides line up with TRBD1. Trimming took 6 bases from V and 2 from J; bases not matched to a gene: 12. Germline V CDR1 and CDR2: KGHSH, LQKENI. This CDR3 contains 16 residues. Here the CDR3 reads CASSSMGQPFNTEAFF. The CDR3 DNA is TGTGCCAGCTCGTCGATGGGACAGCCATTCAACACTGAAGCTTTCTTT.

The rearrangement joins TRBV4-1 to TRBJ2-5, with 8 bases fitting TRBD2. This CDR3 comprises 16 residues. The germline V gene encodes CDR1 MGHRA and CDR2 YSYEKL. V gave up 1 base and J gave up 3 bases; unmatched junction bases: 7. In nucleotides, the CDR3 is TGCGCCAGCAGCCAAGCCGCGTCGGGGGGGGAAGAGACCCAGTACTTC. Translating it yields CASSQAASGGEETQYF.